This TCR beta chain is drawn from a study of blood T cell repertoires in COVID-19. Study at large: T cells, B-cell-depleted T cells, or PBMCs supplied cDNA or gDNA.

In the source study's methods: Reference gene primer amplification yielded estimated nucleated cell counts. Assay: immunoSEQ multiplex PCR; the TCRdb copy retains only in-frame clones and omits some. V and J calls and clone size come straight from that table; D and trimming were deduced from the DNA. This sample yields approximately 150,000 clones, of which approximately 86% are seen a single time; 1.5% to 2% belongs to the top ten. The CDR3 spans 18 residues. The V gene end was trimmed by 1 base and the J gene end by 5 bases; junction bases not matched to a gene: 15. The germline V gene has CDR1 SEHNR and CDR2 FQNEAQ (reference sequence).

Sequences were obtained from peripheral blood. The source is a man between 65 and 79 years old with acute or convalescent COVID-19. The chain links TRBV7-9 to TRBJ2-7, with TRBD1 matching over 9 bases. The CDR3 DNA reads as TGTGCCAGCAGCTTAGAGGGTTTAGGCTGGGGACAGGGCCACGAGCAGTACTTC. Amino acid sequence: CASSLEGLGWGQGHEQYF.